The clone carrying this T cell receptor beta chain came up many times. No antigen is known for it. This sample is drawn from a study of human T cells and chemical hapten exposure. As for the study in general: There were weekly diphenylcyclopropenone doses to the scalp for patients throughout the roughly 24-week study. Study-level points and caveats: Among expanded TCRs, significantly more large CDR3 similarity clusters formed than among controls. With DPC sensitization, TCRs exceeding 1 in 1000 frequency showed no change.

A single record per CDR3 protein comes from TCRdb applying MiXCR to the RACE reads. Found here are fewer than 400,000 distinct CDR3 sequences, around 7% of them singletons; the top ten hold about 8%. The germline V gene encodes CDR1 KGHSH and CDR2 LQKENI. V shed 3 bases, J shed 9 bases, and the junction held 11 bases outside the gene matches. There are 16 residues in the CDR3. The time point denotes: patch test 1, 2 weeks after DPC sensitization. Treatment: therapeutic diphenylcyclopropenone sensitization with weekly scalp DPC. Venepuncture was done earlier than the placement of each patch test. J is TRBJ2-1 and V is TRBV18; 10 bases agree with TRBD1. This receptor was obtained from a woman between 18 and 30 years old with alopecia areata. Some clones in this sample may be carry-over from other donors' samples. The sample was whole blood, taken in connection with sensitization to the hapten diphenylcyclopropenone (DPC). CDR3 DNA: TGTGCCAGCTCACCCCCGGGACAGGGGTTTGGTGGTGAGCAGTTCTTC. As protein: CASSPPGQGFGGEQFF.